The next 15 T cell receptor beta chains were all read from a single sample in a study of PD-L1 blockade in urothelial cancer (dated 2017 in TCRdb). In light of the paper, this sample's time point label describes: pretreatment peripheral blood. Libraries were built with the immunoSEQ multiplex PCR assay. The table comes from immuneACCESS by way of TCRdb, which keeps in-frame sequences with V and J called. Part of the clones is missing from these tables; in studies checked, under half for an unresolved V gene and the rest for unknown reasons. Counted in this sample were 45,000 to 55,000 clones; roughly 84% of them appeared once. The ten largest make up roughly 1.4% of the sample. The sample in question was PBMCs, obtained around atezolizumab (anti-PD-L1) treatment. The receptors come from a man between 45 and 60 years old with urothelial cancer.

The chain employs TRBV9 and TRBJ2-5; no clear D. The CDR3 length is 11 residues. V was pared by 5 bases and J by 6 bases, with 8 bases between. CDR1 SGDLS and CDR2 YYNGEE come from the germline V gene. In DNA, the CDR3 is TGTGCCAGCAGGGAGTTACAGACCCAGTACTTC. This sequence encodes CASRELQTQYF.

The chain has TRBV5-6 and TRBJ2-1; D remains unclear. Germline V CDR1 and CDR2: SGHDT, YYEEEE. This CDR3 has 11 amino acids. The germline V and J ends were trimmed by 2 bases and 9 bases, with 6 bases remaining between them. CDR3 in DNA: TGTGCCAGCAGCTTCAGTGTTGAGCAGTTCTTC. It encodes CASSFSVEQFF. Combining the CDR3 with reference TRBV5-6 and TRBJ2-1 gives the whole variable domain DAGVTQSPTHLIKTRGQQVTLRCSPKSGHDTVSWYQQALGQGPQFIFQYYEEEERQRGNFPDRFSGHQFPNYSSELNVNALLLGDSALYLCASSFSVEQFFGPGTRLTVL.

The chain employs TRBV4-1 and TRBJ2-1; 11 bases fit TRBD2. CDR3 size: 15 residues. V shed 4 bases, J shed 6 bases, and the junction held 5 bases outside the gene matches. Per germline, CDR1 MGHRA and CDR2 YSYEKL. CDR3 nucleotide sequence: TGCGCCAGCAGCCCCCTAGCGGGGGGCCTCAATGAGCAGTTCTTC. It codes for CASSPLAGGLNEQFF.

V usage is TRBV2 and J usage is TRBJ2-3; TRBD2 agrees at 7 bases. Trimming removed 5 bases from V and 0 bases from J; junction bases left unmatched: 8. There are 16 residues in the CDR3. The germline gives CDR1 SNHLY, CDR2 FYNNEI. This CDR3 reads CASSTLGGGSTDTQYF. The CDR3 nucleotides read TGTGCCAGCAGTACGCTCGGGGGAGGGAGCACAGATACGCAGTATTTT.

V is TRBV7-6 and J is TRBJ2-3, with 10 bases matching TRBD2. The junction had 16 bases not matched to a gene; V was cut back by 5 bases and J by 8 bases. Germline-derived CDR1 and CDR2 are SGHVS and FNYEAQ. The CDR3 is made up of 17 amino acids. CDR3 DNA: TGTGCCAGCAGCCCCATGAACCAGCGGGAGGGCCTGGTTACGCAGTATTTT. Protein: CASSPMNQREGLVTQYF.

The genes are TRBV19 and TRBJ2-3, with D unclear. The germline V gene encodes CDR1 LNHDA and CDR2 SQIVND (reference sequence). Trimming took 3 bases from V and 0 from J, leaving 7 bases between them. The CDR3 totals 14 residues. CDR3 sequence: CASSITFSTDTQYF. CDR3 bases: TGTGCCAGTAGTATCACTTTTAGCACAGATACGCAGTATTTT.

CDR3 nucleotide sequence: TGTGCCAGCAGTTACTCGTACGGGGAAGAGACCCAGTACTTC. It encodes CASSYSYGEETQYF. This chain links TRBV6-5 with TRBJ2-5; D is possibly TRBD2 (5 bases). Trimming took 0 bases from V and 3 from J, leaving 8 bases between them. Germline V CDR1 and CDR2: MNHEY, SVGAGI. The CDR3 is 14 residues long.

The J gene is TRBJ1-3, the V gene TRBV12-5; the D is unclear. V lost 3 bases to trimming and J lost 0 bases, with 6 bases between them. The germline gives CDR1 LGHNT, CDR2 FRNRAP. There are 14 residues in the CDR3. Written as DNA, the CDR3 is TGTGCTAGTGGTTTAGGGAGCTCTGGAAACACCATATATTTT. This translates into CASGLGSSGNTIYF.

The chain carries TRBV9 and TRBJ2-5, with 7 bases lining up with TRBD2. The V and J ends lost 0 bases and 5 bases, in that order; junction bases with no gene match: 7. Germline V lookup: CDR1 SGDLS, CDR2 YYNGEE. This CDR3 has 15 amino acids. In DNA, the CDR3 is TGTGCCAGCAGCGTAGTTGCGGGGGTGATGGAGACCCAGTACTTC. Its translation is CASSVVAGVMETQYF.

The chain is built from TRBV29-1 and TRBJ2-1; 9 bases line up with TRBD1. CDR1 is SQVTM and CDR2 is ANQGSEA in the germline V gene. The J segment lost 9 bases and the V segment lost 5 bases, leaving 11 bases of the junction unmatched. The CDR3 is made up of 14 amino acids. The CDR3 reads CSVTGQGILVEQFF. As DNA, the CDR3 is TGCAGCGTTACGGGACAGGGTATTCTGGTTGAGCAGTTCTTC.

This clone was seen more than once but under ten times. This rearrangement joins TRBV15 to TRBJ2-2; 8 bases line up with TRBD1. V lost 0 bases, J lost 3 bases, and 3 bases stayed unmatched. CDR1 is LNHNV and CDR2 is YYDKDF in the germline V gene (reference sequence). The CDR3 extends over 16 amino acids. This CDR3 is CATSRDPGGHTGELFF. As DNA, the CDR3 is TGTGCCACCAGCAGAGACCCAGGGGGCCACACCGGGGAGCTGTTTTTT.

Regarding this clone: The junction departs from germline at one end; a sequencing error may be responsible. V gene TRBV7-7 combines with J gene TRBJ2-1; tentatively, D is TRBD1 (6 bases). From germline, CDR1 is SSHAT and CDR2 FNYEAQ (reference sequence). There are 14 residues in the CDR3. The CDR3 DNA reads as TGTGCTAGCAGCCTCGCTCCCCAGGGGTATGAGCAGTTCTTC. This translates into CASSLAPQGYEQFF.

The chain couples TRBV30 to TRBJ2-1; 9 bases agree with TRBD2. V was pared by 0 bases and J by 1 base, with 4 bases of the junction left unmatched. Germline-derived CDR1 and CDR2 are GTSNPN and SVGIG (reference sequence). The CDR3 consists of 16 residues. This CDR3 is CAWSVLAGGSYNEQFF. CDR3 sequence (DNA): TGTGCCTGGAGTGTACTCGCGGGAGGGTCCTACAATGAGCAGTTCTTC.

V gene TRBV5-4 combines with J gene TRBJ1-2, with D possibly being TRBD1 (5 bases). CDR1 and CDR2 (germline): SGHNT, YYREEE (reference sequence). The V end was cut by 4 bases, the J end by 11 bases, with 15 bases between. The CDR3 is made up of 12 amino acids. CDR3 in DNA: TGTGCCAGCAGCCCCGGGGGTATGCGGTACACCTTC. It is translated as CASSPGGMRYTF. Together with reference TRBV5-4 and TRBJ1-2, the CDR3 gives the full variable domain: ETGVTQSPTHLIKTRGQQVTLRCSSQSGHNTVSWYQQALGQGPQFIFQYYREEENGRGNFPPRFSGLQFPNYSSELNVNALELDDSALYLCASSPGGMRYTFGSGTRLTVV.

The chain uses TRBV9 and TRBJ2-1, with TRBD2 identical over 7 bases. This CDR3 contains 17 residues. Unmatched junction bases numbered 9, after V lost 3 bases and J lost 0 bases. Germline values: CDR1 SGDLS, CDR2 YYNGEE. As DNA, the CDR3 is TGTGCCAGCAGCGGCCTACCTAGCGGAAGCTCCTACAATGAGCAGTTCTTC. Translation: CASSGLPSGSSYNEQFF.